The clone carrying this T cell receptor beta chain was counted only a few times. This record belongs to a study of blood T cell repertoires in COVID-19. CDR1 and CDR2 from the germline V gene are MGHDK and SYGVNS. This CDR3 spans 17 amino acids. V lost 3 bases and J lost 0, with 17 bases in between. Profiled with immunoSEQ multiplex PCR; TCRdb holds only in-frame clones, not every one. Among 45,000 to 55,000 clones listed, under 70% were seen once. V usage is TRBV25-1 and J usage is TRBJ2-5; D perhaps matches TRBD1 (5 bases). The TCR was taken from a woman in her 70s with acute or convalescent COVID-19. The sample was peripheral blood. CDR3 residues: CASSDPRQSWYQETQYF. CDR3 DNA: TGTGCCAGCAGTGACCCTAGACAGTCCTGGTACCAAGAGACCCAGTACTTC.